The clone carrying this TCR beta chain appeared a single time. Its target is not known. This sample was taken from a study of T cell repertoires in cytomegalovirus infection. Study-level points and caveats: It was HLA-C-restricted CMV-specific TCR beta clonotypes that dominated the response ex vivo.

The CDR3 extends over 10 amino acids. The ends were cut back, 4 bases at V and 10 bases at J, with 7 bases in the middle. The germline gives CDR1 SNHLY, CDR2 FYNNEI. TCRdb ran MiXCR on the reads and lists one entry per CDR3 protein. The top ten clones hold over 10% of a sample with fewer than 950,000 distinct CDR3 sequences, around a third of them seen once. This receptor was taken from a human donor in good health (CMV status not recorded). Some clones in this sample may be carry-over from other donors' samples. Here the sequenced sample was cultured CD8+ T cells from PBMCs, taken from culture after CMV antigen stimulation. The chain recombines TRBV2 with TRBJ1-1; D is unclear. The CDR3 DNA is TGTGCCAGCAGTGGCCCAGTAGCTTTCTTT. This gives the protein CASSGPVAFF.